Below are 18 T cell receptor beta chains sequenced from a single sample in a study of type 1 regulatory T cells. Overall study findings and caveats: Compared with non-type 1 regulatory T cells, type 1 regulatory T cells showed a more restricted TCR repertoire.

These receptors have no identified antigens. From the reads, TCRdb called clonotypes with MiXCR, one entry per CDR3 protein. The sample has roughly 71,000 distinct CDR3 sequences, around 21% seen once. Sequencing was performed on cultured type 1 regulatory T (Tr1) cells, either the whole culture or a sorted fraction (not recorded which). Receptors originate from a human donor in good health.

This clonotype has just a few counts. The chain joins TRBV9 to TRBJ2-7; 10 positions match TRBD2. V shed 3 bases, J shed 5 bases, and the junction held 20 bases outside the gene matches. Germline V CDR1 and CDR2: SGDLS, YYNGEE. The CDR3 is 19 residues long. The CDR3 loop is CASSAPGGAGGPRIHEQYF. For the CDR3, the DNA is TGTGCCAGCAGCGCTCCGGGAGGAGCGGGAGGGCCCAGAATACACGAGCAGTACTTC.

The CDR3 reads CASSLGQGTDTQYF. CDR3 sequence (DNA): TGTGCCAGCAGCTTAGGTCAGGGCACAGATACGCAGTATTTT. The chain couples TRBV7-9 to TRBJ2-3; no clear D gene. V lost 1 base and J 1 base, leaving 6 bases between the germline ends. This CDR3 has 14 amino acids. Per the germline V gene, CDR1 is SEHNR and CDR2 is FQNEAQ (reference sequence).

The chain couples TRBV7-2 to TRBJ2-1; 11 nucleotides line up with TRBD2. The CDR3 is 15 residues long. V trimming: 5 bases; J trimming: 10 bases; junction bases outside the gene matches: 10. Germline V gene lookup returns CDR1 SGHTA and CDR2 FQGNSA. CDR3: CASSNPLAGVEEQFF. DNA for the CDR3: TGTGCCAGCAGCAACCCACTAGCGGGAGTGGAGGAGCAGTTCTTC. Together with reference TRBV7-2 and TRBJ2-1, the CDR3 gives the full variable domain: GAGVSQSPSNKVTEKGKDVELRCDPISGHTALYWYRQSLGQGLEFLIYFQGNSAPDKSGLPSDRFSAERTGGSVSTLTIQRTQQEDSAVYLCASSNPLAGVEEQFFGPGTRLTVL.

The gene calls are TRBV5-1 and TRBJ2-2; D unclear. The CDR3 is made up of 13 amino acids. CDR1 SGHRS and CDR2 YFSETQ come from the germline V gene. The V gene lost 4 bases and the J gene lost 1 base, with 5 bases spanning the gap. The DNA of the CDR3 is TGCGCCAGCAGCGACGGGAACACCGGGGAGCTGTTTTTT. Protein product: CASSDGNTGELFF. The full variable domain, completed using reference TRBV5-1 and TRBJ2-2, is KAGVTQTPRYLIKTRGQQVTLSCSPISGHRSVSWYQQTPGQGLQFLFEYFSETQRNKGNFPGRFSGRQFSNSRSEMNVSTLELGDSALYLCASSDGNTGELFFGEGSRLTVL.

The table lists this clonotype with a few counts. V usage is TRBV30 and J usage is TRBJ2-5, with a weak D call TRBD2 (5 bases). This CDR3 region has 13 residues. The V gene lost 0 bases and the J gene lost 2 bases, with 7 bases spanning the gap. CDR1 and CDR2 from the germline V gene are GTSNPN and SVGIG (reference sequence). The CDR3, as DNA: TGTGCCTGGAGTGTGGACTCACAAGAGACCCAGTACTTC. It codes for CAWSVDSQETQYF.

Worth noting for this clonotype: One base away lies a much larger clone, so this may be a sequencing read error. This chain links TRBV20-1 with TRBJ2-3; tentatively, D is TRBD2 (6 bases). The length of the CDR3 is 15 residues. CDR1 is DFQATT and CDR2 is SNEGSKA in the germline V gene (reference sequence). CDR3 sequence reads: CSARDPRELTDAQYF. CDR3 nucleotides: TGCAGTGCTAGAGATCCACGGGAGTTGACAGATGCGCAGTATTTT.

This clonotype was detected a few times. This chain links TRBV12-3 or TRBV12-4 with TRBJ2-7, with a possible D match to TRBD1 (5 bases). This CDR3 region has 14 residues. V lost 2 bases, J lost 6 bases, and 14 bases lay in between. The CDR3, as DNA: TGTGCCAGCAGTTTATCAGCAGGGATAGGCGAGCAGTACTTC. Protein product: CASSLSAGIGEQYF.

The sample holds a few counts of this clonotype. The CDR3 reads CASSPGSSYNSPLHF. The CDR3 DNA reads as TGTGCCAGCAGCCCAGGGAGCTCCTATAATTCACCCCTCCACTTT. The chain recombines TRBV27 with TRBJ1-6; D possibly corresponds to TRBD1 (5 bases). The CDR3 loop spans 15 amino acids. Germline assignment: CDR1 MNHEY and CDR2 SMNVEV (reference sequence). V was clipped by 6 bases and J by 0 bases, with 9 bases between them.

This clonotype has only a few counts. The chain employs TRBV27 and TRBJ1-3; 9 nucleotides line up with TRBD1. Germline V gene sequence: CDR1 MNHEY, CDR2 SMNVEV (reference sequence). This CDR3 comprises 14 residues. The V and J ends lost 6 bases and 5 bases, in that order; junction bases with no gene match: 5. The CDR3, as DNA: TGTGCCAGCAGCTCCGGACAGGGGAGAAACACCATATATTTT. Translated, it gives CASSSGQGRNTIYF.

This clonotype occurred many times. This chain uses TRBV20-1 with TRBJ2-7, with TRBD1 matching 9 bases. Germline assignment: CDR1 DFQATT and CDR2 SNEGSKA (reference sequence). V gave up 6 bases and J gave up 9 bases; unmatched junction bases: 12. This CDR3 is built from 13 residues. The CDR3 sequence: CSASPGQGRGQYF. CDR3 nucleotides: TGCAGTGCCAGTCCGGGACAGGGACGAGGGCAGTACTTC.

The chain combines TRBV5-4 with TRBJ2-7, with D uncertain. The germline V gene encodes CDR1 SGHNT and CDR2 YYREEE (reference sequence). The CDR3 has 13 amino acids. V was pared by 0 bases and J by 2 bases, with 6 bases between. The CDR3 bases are TGTGCCAGCAGCTTGGAAGTTGCCTACGAGCAGTACTTC. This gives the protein CASSLEVAYEQYF.

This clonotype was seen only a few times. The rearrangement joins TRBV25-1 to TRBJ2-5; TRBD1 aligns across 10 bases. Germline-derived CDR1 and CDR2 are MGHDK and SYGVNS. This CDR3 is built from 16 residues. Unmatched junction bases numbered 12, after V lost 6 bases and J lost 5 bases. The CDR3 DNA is TGTGCCAGCAGCAAGCCGGGACAGGGGTCTGGGGAGACCCAGTACTTC. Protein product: CASSKPGQGSGETQYF.

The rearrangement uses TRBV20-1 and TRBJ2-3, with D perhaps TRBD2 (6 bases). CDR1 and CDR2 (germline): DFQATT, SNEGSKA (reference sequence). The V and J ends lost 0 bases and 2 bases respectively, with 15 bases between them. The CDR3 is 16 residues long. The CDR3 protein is CSARDWSSGDTDTQYF. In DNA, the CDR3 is TGCAGTGCTAGAGATTGGAGTAGCGGAGACACAGATACGCAGTATTTT.

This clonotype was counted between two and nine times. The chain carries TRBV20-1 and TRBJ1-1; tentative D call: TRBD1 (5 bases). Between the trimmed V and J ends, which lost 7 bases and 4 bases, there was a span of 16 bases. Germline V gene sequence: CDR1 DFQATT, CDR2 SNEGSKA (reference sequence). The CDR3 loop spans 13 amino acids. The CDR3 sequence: CSVTPGKGTEAFF. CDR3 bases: TGCAGTGTCACCCCAGGGAAAGGCACTGAAGCTTTCTTT.

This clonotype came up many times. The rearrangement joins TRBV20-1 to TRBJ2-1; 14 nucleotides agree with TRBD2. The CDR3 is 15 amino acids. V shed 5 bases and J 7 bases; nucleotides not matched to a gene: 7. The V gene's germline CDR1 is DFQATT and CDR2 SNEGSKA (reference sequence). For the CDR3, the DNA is TGCAGTGCTGGACTCTGGACTAGCGGGAGGAATGAGCAGTTCTTC. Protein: CSAGLWTSGRNEQFF.

CDR3 protein: CASSLDGGVSNEQFF. For the CDR3, the DNA is TGCGCCAGCAGCTTGGACGGGGGGGTATCAAATGAGCAGTTCTTC. This rearrangement joins TRBV5-1 to TRBJ2-1, with 8 bases aligning to TRBD2. Germline CDR1 and CDR2: SGHRS and YFSETQ. The CDR3 length is 15 residues. Losses at the gene ends were 0 bases for V and 7 bases for J; bases not matched to a gene: 6. Full variable domain (remainder filled in from reference TRBV5-1 and TRBJ2-1): KAGVTQTPRYLIKTRGQQVTLSCSPISGHRSVSWYQQTPGQGLQFLFEYFSETQRNKGNFPGRFSGRQFSNSRSEMNVSTLELGDSALYLCASSLDGGVSNEQFFGPGTRLTVL.

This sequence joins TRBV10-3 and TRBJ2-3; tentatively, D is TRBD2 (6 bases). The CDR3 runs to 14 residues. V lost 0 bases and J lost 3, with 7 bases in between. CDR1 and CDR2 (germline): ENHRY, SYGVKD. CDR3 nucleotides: TGTGCCATCAGTGAGTCCAGCGGGACAGATACGCAGTATTTT. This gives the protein CAISESSGTDTQYF.

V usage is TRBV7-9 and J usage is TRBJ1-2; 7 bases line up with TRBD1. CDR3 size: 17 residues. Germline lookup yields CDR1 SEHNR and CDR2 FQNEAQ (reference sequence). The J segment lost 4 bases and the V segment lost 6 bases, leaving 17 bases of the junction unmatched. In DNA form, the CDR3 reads TGTGCCAGCAGAGCCCCGGGACAGCGGGACGTTGGCTATGGCTACACCTTC. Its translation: CASRAPGQRDVGYGYTF. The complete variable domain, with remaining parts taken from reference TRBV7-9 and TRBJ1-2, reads DTGVSQNPRHKITKRGQNVTFRCDPISEHNRLYWYRQTLGQGPEFLTYFQNEAQLEKSRLLSDRFSAERPKGSFSTLEIQRTEQGDSAMYLCASRAPGQRDVGYGYTFGSGTRLTVV.